This TCR beta chain appears in the sequencing data of a study of blood T cell repertoires in COVID-19. The CDR3 is 15 residues long. The germline V gene encodes CDR1 SGHDN and CDR2 FVKESK. V dropped 1 base and J dropped 4 bases, with 13 bases sitting between them. One Seattle source followed patients from active infection through their disease course. Sequencing used immunoSEQ multiplex PCR; TCRdb keeps in-frame clones, though not all of them. The repertoire holds 410,000 or so clones, with 89% as singletons. Material for sequencing was peripheral blood. The J gene is TRBJ1-1, the V gene TRBV14; possibly TRBD1 for D (6 bases). The sequence was collected from a woman aged 35 to 49 with COVID-19, enrolled during active disease. The CDR3 here is CASSQVGGGGTEAFF. The CDR3 DNA is TGTGCCAGCAGCCAAGTGGGGGGGGGCGGCACTGAAGCTTTCTTT.